The rows below give T cell receptor beta chains drawn from one sample of a study of cytomegalovirus exposure and HLA in healthy donors. Measured with immunoSEQ multiplex PCR; TCRdb has only the in-frame clones, and not every one. In the table there are 150,000 to 200,000 clones, approximately 80% of which are singletons. The material sequenced was PBMCs. These receptors came from a male donor in good health and CMV-seronegative. CDR3s include the opening cysteine and the closing phenylalanine or tryptophan. A D gene is named only where the DNA matches it firmly. Only part of the rows carry a size: once, few, many, or a class if the clone is expanded.

CDR3 protein: CASRSGEAYGYTF
CDR3 DNA: TGTGCCAGCAGGTCGGGGGAAGCCTATGGCTACACCTTC
V gene: TRBV5-8
D gene: NA
J gene: TRBJ1-2
clone size: NA

CDR3 protein: CASSVVAGGGANEQFF
CDR3 DNA: TGTGCCAGCAGCGTAGTAGCCGGCGGGGGGGCGAATGAGCAGTTCTTC
V gene: TRBV9
D gene: TRBD2
J gene: TRBJ2-1
clone size: NA

CDR3 protein: CASTLDGVGVGYTF
CDR3 DNA: TGTGCCAGCACCCTTGACGGAGTAGGAGTTGGCTACACCTTC
V gene: TRBV2
D gene: NA
J gene: TRBJ1-2
clone size: NA

CDR3 protein: CASSSGQGIRLDTEAFF
CDR3 DNA: TGCGCCAGCAGCTCCGGACAGGGGATAAGACTCGACACTGAAGCTTTCTTT
V gene: TRBV5-1
D gene: TRBD1
J gene: TRBJ1-1
clone size: NA

CDR3 protein: CASSKGQHYEQYF
CDR3 DNA: TGTGCCAGCAGTAAGGGACAGCACTACGAGCAGTACTTC
V gene: TRBV27
D gene: TRBD1
J gene: TRBJ2-7
clone size: NA

CDR3 protein: CASLAGGRYEQYF
CDR3 DNA: TGTGCCAGCCTAGCGGGAGGTAGATACGAGCAGTACTTC
V gene: TRBV6-1
D gene: TRBD2
J gene: TRBJ2-7
clone size: NA

CDR3 protein: CASTPGGNEQFF
CDR3 DNA: TGTGCCAGCACCCCCGGGGGCAATGAGCAGTTCTTC
V gene: TRBV27
D gene: NA
J gene: TRBJ2-1
clone size: NA

CDR3 protein: CASSPAGSSNQPQHF
CDR3 DNA: TGCGCCAGCAGCCCAGCAGGAAGTAGCAATCAGCCCCAGCATTTT
V gene: TRBV5-1
D gene: NA
J gene: TRBJ1-5
clone size: NA

CDR3 protein: CAISDPGLAGGDTQYF
CDR3 DNA: TGTGCCATCAGTGACCCCGGACTAGCGGGGGGAGATACGCAGTATTTT
V gene: TRBV10-3
D gene: TRBD2
J gene: TRBJ2-3
clone size: NA

CDR3 protein: CASRSSGADEQYF
CDR3 DNA: TGTGCCAGCAGGTCTAGCGGGGCAGACGAGCAGTACTTC
V gene: TRBV11-2
D gene: TRBD2
J gene: TRBJ2-7
clone size: once

CDR3 protein: CASSRDRVHEQYF
CDR3 DNA: TGCGCCAGCAGCCGAGACAGGGTCCACGAGCAGTACTTC
V gene: TRBV5-1
D gene: TRBD1
J gene: TRBJ2-7
clone size: NA

CDR3 protein: CASSQDPSGGAADTQYF
CDR3 DNA: TGTGCCAGCAGCCAAGATCCCAGCGGGGGGGCCGCAGATACGCAGTATTTT
V gene: TRBV4-2
D gene: TRBD2
J gene: TRBJ2-3
clone size: NA

CDR3 protein: CASRLDTYTEKLFF
CDR3 DNA: TGTGCCAGCAGATTGGACACATACACTGAAAAACTGTTTTTT
V gene: TRBV7-2
D gene: NA
J gene: TRBJ1-4
clone size: NA

CDR3 protein: CASSLSGYTGELFF
CDR3 DNA: TGCGCCAGCAGCTTGTCAGGGTACACCGGGGAGCTGTTTTTT
V gene: TRBV5-1
D gene: NA
J gene: TRBJ2-2
clone size: NA

CDR3 protein: CASSLGSYTEAFF
CDR3 DNA: TGTGCCAGCAGCTTAGGCAGTTACACTGAAGCTTTCTTT
V gene: TRBV7-9
D gene: NA
J gene: TRBJ1-1
clone size: NA

CDR3 protein: CASSPPGGVGYTF
CDR3 DNA: TGTGCCAGCTCACCACCAGGGGGGGTTGGCTACACCTTC
V gene: TRBV18
D gene: NA
J gene: TRBJ1-2
clone size: once

CDR3 protein: CASSPAGTLGNEQFF
CDR3 DNA: TGTGCCAGCTCACCAGCCGGGACTCTGGGGAATGAGCAGTTCTTC
V gene: TRBV18
D gene: NA
J gene: TRBJ2-1
clone size: NA

CDR3 protein: CASTPEVGRTEAFF
CDR3 DNA: TGTGCCAGCACCCCAGAGGTAGGAAGGACTGAAGCTTTCTTT
V gene: TRBV6-5
D gene: NA
J gene: TRBJ1-1
clone size: NA

CDR3 protein: CATRTGFYEQYF
CDR3 DNA: TGTGCCACCCGGACAGGTTTCTACGAGCAGTACTTC
V gene: TRBV27
D gene: TRBD1
J gene: TRBJ2-7
clone size: NA

CDR3 protein: CATTGGGNQPQHF
CDR3 DNA: TGTGCCACCACTGGGGGGGGAAATCAGCCCCAGCATTTT
V gene: TRBV15
D gene: NA
J gene: TRBJ1-5
clone size: NA

CDR3 protein: CASSRIGQQETQYF
CDR3 DNA: TGTGCCAGCAGCCGAATTGGACAACAAGAGACCCAGTACTTC
V gene: TRBV7-2
D gene: NA
J gene: TRBJ2-5
clone size: NA

CDR3 protein: CASKVERSYNEQFF
CDR3 DNA: TGTGCCAGCAAGGTCGAGCGCTCCTACAATGAGCAGTTCTTC
V gene: TRBV2
D gene: NA
J gene: TRBJ2-1
clone size: NA